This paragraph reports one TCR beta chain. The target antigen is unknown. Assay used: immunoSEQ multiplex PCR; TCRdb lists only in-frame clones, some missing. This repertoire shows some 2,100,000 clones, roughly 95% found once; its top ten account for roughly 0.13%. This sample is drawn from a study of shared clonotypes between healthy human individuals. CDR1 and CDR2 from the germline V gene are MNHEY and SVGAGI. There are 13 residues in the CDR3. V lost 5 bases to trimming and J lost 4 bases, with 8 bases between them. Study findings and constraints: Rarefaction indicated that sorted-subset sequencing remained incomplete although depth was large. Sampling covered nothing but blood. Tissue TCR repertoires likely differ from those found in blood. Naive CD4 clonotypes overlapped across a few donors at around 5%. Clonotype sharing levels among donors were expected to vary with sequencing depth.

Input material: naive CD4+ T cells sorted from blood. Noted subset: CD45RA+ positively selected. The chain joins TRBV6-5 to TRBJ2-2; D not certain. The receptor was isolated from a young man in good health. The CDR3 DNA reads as TGTGCCAGCAGTCTGACTTTCACCGGGGAGCTGTTTTTT. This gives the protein CASSLTFTGELFF.